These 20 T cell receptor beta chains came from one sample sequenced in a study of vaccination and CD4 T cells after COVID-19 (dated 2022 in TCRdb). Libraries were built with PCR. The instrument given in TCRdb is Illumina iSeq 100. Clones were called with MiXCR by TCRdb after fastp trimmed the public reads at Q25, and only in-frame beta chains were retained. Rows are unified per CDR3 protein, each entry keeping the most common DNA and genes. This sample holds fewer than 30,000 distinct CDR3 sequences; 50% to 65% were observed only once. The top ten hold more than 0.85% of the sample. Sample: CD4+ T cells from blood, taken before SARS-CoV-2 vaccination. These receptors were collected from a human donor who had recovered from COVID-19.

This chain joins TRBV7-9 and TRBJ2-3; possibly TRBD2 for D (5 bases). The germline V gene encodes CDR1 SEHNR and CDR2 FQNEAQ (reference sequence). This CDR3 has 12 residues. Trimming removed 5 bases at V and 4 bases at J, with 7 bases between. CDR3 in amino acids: CASSQLADTQYF. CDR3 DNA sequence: TGTGCCAGCAGCCAACTAGCAGATACGCAGTATTTT.

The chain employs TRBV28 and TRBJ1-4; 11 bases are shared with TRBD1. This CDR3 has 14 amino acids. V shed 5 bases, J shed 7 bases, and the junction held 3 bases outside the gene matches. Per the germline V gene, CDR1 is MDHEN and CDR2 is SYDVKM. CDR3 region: CASSRTGGREKLFF. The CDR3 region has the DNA TGTGCCAGCAGTCGGACAGGGGGCCGTGAAAAACTGTTTTTT.

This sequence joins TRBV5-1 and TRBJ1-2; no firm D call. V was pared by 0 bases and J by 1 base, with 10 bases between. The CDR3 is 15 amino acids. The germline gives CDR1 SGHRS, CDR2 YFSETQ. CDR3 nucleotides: TGCGCCAGCAGCTTGGGGAGAGCGGGTAACTATGGCTACACCTTC. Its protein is CASSLGRAGNYGYTF.

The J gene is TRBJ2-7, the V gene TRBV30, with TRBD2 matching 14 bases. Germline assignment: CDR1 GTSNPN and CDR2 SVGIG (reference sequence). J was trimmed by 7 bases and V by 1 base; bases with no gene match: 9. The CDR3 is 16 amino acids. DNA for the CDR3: TGTGCCTGGAGTGCCCCCCGGACTAGCGGGAGGCGGGAGCAGTACTTC. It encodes CAWSAPRTSGRREQYF.

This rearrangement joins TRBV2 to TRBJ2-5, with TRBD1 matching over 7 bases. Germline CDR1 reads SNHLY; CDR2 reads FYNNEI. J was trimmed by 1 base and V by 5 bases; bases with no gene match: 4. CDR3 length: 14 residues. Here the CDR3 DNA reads TGTGCCAGCAGTAAACAGGGGACCCAAGAGACCCAGTACTTC. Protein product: CASSKQGTQETQYF.

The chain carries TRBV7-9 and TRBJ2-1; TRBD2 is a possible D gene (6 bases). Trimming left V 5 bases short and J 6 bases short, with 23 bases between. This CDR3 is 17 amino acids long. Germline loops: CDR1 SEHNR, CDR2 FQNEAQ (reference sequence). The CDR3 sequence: CASSPPDWAGKVNEQFF. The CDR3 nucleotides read TGTGCCAGCAGCCCCCCCGACTGGGCGGGGAAAGTCAATGAGCAGTTCTTC.

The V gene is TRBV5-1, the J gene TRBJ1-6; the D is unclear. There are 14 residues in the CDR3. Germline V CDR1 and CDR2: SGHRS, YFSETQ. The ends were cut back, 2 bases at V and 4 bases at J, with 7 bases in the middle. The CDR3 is CASSFRRYNSPLHF. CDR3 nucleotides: TGCGCCAGCAGCTTCCGACGGTATAATTCACCCCTCCACTTT.

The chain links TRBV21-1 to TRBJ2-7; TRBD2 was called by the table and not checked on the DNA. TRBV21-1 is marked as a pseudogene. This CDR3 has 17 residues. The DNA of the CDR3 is TGTGCCAGCAGCAAAGTTGATCGACTAGCGGGATGTTACGAGCAGTACTTC. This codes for CASSKVDRLAGCYEQYF.

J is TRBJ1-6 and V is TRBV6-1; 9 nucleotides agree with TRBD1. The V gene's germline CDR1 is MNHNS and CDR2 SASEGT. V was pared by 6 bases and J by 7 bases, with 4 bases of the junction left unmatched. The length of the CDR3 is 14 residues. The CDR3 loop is CASSPGQGNSPLHF. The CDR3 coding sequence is TGTGCCAGCAGCCCGGGACAGGGCAATTCACCCCTCCACTTT.

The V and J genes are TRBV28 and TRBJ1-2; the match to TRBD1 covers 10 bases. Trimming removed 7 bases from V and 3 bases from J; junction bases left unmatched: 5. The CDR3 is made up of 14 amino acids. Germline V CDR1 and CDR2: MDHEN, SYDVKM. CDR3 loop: CASTTGGAHYGYTF. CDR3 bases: TGTGCCAGCACGACAGGGGGCGCCCACTATGGCTACACCTTC.

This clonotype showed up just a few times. CDR3 residues: CASSFAGRQPQHF. The CDR3 nucleotides read TGTGCCAGCAGTTTCGCGGGGAGGCAGCCCCAGCATTTT. The V call is TRBV2, the J call TRBJ1-5; D remains unclear. The germline V gene encodes CDR1 SNHLY and CDR2 FYNNEI. There are 13 residues in the CDR3. V lost 5 bases to trimming and J lost 7 bases, with 12 bases between them.

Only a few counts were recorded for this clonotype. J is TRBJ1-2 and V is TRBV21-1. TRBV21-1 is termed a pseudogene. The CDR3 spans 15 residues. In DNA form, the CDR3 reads TGTGCCAGCAGCAAAGAGTCCGACAGGGCCCTCCCCTACACCTTC. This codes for CASSKESDRALPYTF.

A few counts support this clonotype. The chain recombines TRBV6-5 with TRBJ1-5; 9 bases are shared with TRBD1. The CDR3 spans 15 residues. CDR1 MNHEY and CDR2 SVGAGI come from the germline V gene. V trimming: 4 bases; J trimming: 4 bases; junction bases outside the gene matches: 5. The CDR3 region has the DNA TGTGCCAGCAGTTTCTCCGGGACAGGGAATCAGCCCCAGCATTTT. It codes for CASSFSGTGNQPQHF.

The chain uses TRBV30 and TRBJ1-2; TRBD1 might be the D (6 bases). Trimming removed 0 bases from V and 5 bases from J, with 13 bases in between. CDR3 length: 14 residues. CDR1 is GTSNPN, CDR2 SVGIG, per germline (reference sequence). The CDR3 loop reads CAWSVRGRVYGYTF. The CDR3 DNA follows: TGTGCCTGGAGTGTACGGGGGCGGGTGTATGGCTACACCTTC. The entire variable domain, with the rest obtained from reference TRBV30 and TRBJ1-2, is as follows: SQTIHQWPATLVQPVGSPLSLECTVEGTSNPNLYWYRQAAGRGLQLLFYSVGIGQISSEVPQNLSASRPQDRQFILSSKKLLLSDSGFYLCAWSVRGRVYGYTFGSGTRLTVV.

The CDR3 DNA reads TGTGCCATCAGTGGACAGCAGAACACTGAAGCTTTCTTT. It yields the protein CAISGQQNTEAFF. This chain uses TRBV10-3 with TRBJ1-1; D is perhaps TRBD1 (5 bases). The CDR3 has 13 residues. The V end lost 4 bases, the J end lost 1 base, and 7 bases lay between the germline ends. Germline V gene data show CDR1 as ENHRY and CDR2 as SYGVKD.

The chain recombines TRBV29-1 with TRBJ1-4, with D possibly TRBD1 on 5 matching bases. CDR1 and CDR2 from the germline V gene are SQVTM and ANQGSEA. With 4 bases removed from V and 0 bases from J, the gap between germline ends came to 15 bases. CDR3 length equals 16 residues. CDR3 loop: CSVVSGRGTTNEKLFF. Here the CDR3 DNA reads TGCAGCGTTGTGTCGGGACGAGGGACAACTAATGAAAAACTGTTTTTT.

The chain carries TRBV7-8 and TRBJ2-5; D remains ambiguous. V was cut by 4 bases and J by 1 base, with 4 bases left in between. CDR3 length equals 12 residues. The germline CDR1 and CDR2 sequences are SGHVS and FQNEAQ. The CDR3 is CASSYPQETQYF. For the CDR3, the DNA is TGTGCCAGCAGCTATCCCCAAGAGACCCAGTACTTC.

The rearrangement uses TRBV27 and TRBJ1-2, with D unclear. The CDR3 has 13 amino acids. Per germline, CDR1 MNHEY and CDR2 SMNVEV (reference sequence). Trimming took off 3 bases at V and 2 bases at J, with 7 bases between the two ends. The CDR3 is CASSFRENYGYTF. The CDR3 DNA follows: TGTGCCAGCAGTTTTAGAGAGAACTATGGCTACACCTTC.

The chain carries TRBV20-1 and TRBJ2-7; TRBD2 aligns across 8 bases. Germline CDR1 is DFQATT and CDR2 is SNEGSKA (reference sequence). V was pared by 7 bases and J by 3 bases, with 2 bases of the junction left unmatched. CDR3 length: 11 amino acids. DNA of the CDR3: TGCAGTGTTCTAGCGGGCTACGAGCAGTACTTC. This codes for CSVLAGYEQYF.

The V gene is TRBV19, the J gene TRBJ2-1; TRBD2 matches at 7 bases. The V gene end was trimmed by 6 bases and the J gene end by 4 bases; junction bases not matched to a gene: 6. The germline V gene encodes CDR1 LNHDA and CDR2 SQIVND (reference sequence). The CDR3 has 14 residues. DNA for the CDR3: TGTGCCAGTAGAGGGGCTAGCGGTTACAATGAGCAGTTCTTC. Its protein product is CASRGASGYNEQFF. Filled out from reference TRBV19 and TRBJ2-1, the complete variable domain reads DGGITQSPKYLFRKEGQNVTLSCEQNLNHDAMYWYRQDPGQGLRLIYYSQIVNDFQKGDIAEGYSVSREKKESFPLTVTSAQKNPTAFYLCASRGASGYNEQFFGPGTRLTVL.